This T cell receptor beta chain was obtained from a study of CD8 T cells in Susac syndrome. Reverse transcription used about 0.45 to 1 ug RNA and random hexamers. One entry per CDR3 protein, called by TCRdb with MiXCR from the immunoSEQ multiplex PCR reads. Found here are more than 110,000 distinct CDR3 sequences, 94% of them singletons; the top ten hold 0.25% to 0.3%. The germline CDR1 and CDR2 sequences are DFQATT and SNEGSKA (reference sequence). The CDR3 extends over 14 amino acids. Trimming took off 0 bases at V and 1 base at J, with 7 bases between the two ends. Sequencing was done on a sample of CD8+ T cells from PBMCs. This chain joins TRBV20-1 and TRBJ2-1, with D maybe TRBD2 (5 bases). This sequence originates from a human donor in good health. This CDR3 reads CSAREAESYNEQFF. The CDR3 coding sequence is TGCAGTGCTAGAGAAGCGGAGTCCTACAATGAGCAGTTCTTC.